This TCR beta chain derives from a study of spatial heterogeneity in lung cancer (dated by TCRdb to the late 2010s). Background on the whole study: More beta-chain than alpha-chain transcripts were consistently detected, likely reflecting higher beta-chain transcript abundance. In the raw uncorrected reads, each unique combination of TCR and UMI appeared on average more than ten times. In non-small cell lung cancer, the study made a quantitative comparison of TCR alpha and beta repertoires among multiple tumor regions, matched nontumor lung and blood. Nonsynonymous mutation counts, determined by whole-exome sequencing of tumor tissue, were related to TCR repertoire features. At surgery, around 200 tumor regions, 61 to 75 matched nontumor lung samples and more than 55 PBMC samples were TCR-sequenced for both alpha and beta chains. General findings and caveats noted by the study authors: Confirming at a functional level the hypothesis that regional TCRs recognize regional mutations was considered to require additional single-cell paired TCR alpha and beta sequencing. Ubiquitous expanded tumor TCRs were detected in blood more often at tumor resection than at routine follow-up.

From the cysteine up to the phenylalanine, the CDR3 has a length of 16 residues. The DNA shown is the 48-base CDR3, in frame from base 1. CDR1 and CDR2, per the germline V gene, are SGDLS and YYNGEE. V is pared back by 3 bases and J by 0 bases, with 15 bases lying between the germline termini. This clonotype appeared many times. Its antigen remains undetermined. No clone much larger than this one lies a single base away; base qualities are absent. Taken with the paper, the label for time point translates to: sample taken at primary tumor resection. Samples were obtained from approximately 72 patients with early-stage, untreated non-small cell lung cancer from the lung TRACERx cohort. TCR sequencing used whole RNA extracted from tumor and nontumor lung tissue, or from cryopreserved PBMC samples, without cell sorting. Only patients with enough RNA available from two or more tumor regions were chosen for TCR sequencing.

Library creation used 5' RACE. Sequencing instrument: NextSeq 500. The TCR library protocol attached a unique molecular identifier to each TCR cDNA molecule to allow correction of PCR and sequencing errors. The source study handled its data this way. Decombinator tools were used for TCR identification, UMI-based error correction and CDR3 extraction. TCRs above a frequency of 2 per 1,000, corresponding to the top 1% of the tumor frequency distribution, were defined as expanded. Each repertoire was subsampled 100 times to 5,000 TCRs, after which Renyi diversity was computed with the R vegan package. CDR3 similarity networks were constructed using string-kernel similarity of amino acid triplets, with links drawn between CDR3s whose pairwise similarity was above 0.82. The public reads were reanalyzed by TCRdb: fastp trimming at Q25, MiXCR alignment, in-frame beta chains only. Each CDR3 protein appears once, grouped with its most common genes and DNA. TCRdb assigned the V and J calls; the authors' analysis was not used. Recorded for this sample are tens of thousands of distinct CDR3 sequences; less than 6.5% of them occurred a single time. Together, the top ten hold more than 20% of the sample.

The clonotype was recovered from a female donor with early-stage non-small cell lung cancer. The sequencing used PBMCs, collected at surgery. The chain is encoded by TRBV9 joined to TRBJ1-1; TRBD1 could be the D gene, as 5 bases match. The CDR3 protein sequence reads: CASSASTGTMNTEAFF. The DNA reads as follows: TGTGCCAGCAGCGCCTCTACCGGGACCATGAACACTGAAGCTTTCTTT.